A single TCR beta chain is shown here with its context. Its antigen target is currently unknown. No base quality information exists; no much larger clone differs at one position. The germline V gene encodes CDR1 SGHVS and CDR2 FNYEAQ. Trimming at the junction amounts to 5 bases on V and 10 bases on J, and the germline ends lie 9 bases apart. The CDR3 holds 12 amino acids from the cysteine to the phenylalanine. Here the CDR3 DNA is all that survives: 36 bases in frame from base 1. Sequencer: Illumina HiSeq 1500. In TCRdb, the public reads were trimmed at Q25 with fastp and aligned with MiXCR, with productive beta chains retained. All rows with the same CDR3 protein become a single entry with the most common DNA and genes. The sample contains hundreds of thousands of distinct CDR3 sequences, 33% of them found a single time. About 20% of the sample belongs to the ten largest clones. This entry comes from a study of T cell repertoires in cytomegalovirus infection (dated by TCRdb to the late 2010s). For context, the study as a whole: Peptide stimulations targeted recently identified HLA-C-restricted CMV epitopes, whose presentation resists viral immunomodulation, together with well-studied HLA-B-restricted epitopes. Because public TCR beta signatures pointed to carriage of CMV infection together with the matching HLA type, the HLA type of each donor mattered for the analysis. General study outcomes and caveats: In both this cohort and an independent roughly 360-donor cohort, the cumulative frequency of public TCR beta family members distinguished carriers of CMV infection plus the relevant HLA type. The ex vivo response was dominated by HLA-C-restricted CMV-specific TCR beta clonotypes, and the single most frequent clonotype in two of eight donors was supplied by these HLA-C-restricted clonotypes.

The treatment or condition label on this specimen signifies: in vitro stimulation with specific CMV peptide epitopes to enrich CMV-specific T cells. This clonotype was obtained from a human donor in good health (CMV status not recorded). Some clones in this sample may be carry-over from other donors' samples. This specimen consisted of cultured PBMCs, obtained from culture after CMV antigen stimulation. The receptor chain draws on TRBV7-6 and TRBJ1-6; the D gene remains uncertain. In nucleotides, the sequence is TGTGCCAGCAGCGCGGTGGACTCACCCCTCCACTTT. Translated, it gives CASSAVDSPLHF.